This T cell receptor beta chain was captured by sequencing in a study of T cells after yellow fever vaccination. CDR3 length: 14 residues. Per the germline V gene, CDR1 is LGHNA and CDR2 is YSLEER. V lost 3 bases and J 6 bases, leaving 14 bases between the germline ends. 5'RACE template switching generated TCR cDNA, adding a universal primer site and UMIs. Using its own MiXCR run on the 5' RACE reads, TCRdb lists one record per CDR3 protein. Counted here are a few hundred thousand distinct CDR3 sequences, roughly 7% occurring once; the ten biggest clones make up roughly 19%. This clonotype was recorded at least ten times.

This TCR was sampled from a man younger than 35 who received the YFV17D yellow fever vaccine. The input for sequencing was PBMCs, taken around 45 days after the first yellow fever vaccination. The chain carries TRBV4-3 and TRBJ1-2; D perhaps matches TRBD1 (6 bases). The CDR3 DNA reads as TGCGCCAGCAGCCATCCGGGGGCGATGGATGGCTACACCTTC. Its protein product is CASSHPGAMDGYTF.